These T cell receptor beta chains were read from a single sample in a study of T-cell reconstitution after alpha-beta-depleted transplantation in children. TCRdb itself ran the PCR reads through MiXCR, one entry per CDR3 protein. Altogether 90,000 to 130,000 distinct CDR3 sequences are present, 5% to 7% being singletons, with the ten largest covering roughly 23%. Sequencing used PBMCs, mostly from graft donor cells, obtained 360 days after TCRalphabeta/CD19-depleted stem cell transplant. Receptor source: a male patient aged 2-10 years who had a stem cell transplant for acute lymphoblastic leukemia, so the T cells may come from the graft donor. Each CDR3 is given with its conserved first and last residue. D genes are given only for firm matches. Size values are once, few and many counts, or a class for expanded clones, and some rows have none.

CDR3nt: TGTGCCAGCAGTTTATATCCTAGCGGGATAGATTACTCCTACAATGAGCAGTTCTTC
CDR3aa: CASSLYPSGIDYSYNEQFF
d_gene: TRBD2
j_gene: TRBJ2-1
abundance: many
v_gene: TRBV28

CDR3nt: TGTGCCAGCAGCTTGGACAGGGACCGTCCTTATAGCAATCAGCCCCAGCATTTT
CDR3aa: CASSLDRDRPYSNQPQHF
d_gene: TRBD1
j_gene: TRBJ1-5
abundance: many
v_gene: TRBV6-2/TRBV6-3

CDR3nt: TGCAGCGTTGATTACTCGAACTATGGCTACACCTTC
CDR3aa: CSVDYSNYGYTF
d_gene: -
j_gene: TRBJ1-2
abundance: many
v_gene: TRBV29-1

CDR3nt: TGTGCCAGCAGCTGGGACAGGGGCGACGAGCAGTACTTC
CDR3aa: CASSWDRGDEQYF
d_gene: TRBD1
j_gene: TRBJ2-7
abundance: many
v_gene: TRBV12-3/TRBV12-4

CDR3nt: TGTGCCAGCAGCCACAGGGGCCAAGAGACCCAGTACTTC
CDR3aa: CASSHRGQETQYF
d_gene: TRBD1
j_gene: TRBJ2-5
abundance: many
v_gene: TRBV7-9

CDR3nt: TGTGCCAGCAGCTCCGGACAGGGGAATTCACCCCTCCACTTT
CDR3aa: CASSSGQGNSPLHF
d_gene: TRBD1
j_gene: TRBJ1-6
abundance: many
v_gene: TRBV7-9

CDR3nt: TGTGCCAGCAGTTACTCGCCAGCCTACGAGCAGTACTTC
CDR3aa: CASSYSPAYEQYF
d_gene: -
j_gene: TRBJ2-7
abundance: -
v_gene: TRBV6-5

CDR3nt: TGCAGCGCGCTCGGACTGGGCTGGGAGGGCTACGAGCAGTACTTC
CDR3aa: CSALGLGWEGYEQYF
d_gene: TRBD2
j_gene: TRBJ2-7
abundance: many
v_gene: TRBV29-1

CDR3nt: TGCAGCGTTCTGACAGGGGACACTGAAGCTTTCTTT
CDR3aa: CSVLTGDTEAFF
d_gene: TRBD1
j_gene: TRBJ1-1
abundance: many
v_gene: TRBV29-1

CDR3nt: TGTGCCAGCAGTTCCACTAGCTTCTACGAGCAGTACTTC
CDR3aa: CASSSTSFYEQYF
d_gene: -
j_gene: TRBJ2-7
abundance: many
v_gene: TRBV27

CDR3nt: TGTGCCAGCAGCTCCGGACGGAACTATGGCTACACCTTC
CDR3aa: CASSSGRNYGYTF
d_gene: -
j_gene: TRBJ1-2
abundance: many
v_gene: TRBV7-9

CDR3nt: TGTGCCAGCACCGTACCCGGGGCCAACGTCCTGACTTTC
CDR3aa: CASTVPGANVLTF
d_gene: -
j_gene: TRBJ2-6
abundance: -
v_gene: TRBV7-9

CDR3nt: TGTGCCAGCAGCCCAGATACGCAGTATTTT
CDR3aa: CASSPDTQYF
d_gene: -
j_gene: TRBJ2-3
abundance: many
v_gene: TRBV7-9

CDR3nt: TGTGCCAGCAGCCAAGATCCTAGCGGGGGGGCGACCTACAATGAGCAGTTCTTC
CDR3aa: CASSQDPSGGATYNEQFF
d_gene: TRBD2
j_gene: TRBJ2-1
abundance: few
v_gene: TRBV4-2

CDR3nt: TGTGCCAGCAGCTTCGAGGAGAGGGGGAGCTCTGGGGCCAACGTCCTGACTTTC
CDR3aa: CASSFEERGSSGANVLTF
d_gene: -
j_gene: TRBJ2-6
abundance: -
v_gene: TRBV11-2

CDR3nt: TGTGCCAGCAGTATGCTGACAGGGGGCGCCTACAATGAGCAGTTCTTC
CDR3aa: CASSMLTGGAYNEQFF
d_gene: TRBD1
j_gene: TRBJ2-1
abundance: many
v_gene: TRBV28

CDR3nt: TGTGCCAGCAGCTTCCACGGGGGCGAGCAGTACTTC
CDR3aa: CASSFHGGEQYF
d_gene: -
j_gene: TRBJ2-7
abundance: few
v_gene: TRBV7-2

CDR3nt: TGTGCCAGCAGTTTCACTTATGGCTACACCTTC
CDR3aa: CASSFTYGYTF
d_gene: -
j_gene: TRBJ1-2
abundance: few
v_gene: TRBV28

CDR3nt: TGTGCCAGCAGTTTATTCGGCCGTAGTGGACAGACCCAGTACTTC
CDR3aa: CASSLFGRSGQTQYF
d_gene: -
j_gene: TRBJ2-5
abundance: many
v_gene: TRBV27

CDR3nt: TGTGCCAGCAGCGAAATGGGGGGCTATGAGCAGTTCTTC
CDR3aa: CASSEMGGYEQFF
d_gene: -
j_gene: TRBJ2-1
abundance: -
v_gene: TRBV7-6

CDR3nt: TGTGCCAGCAGCTTGGAGGTCCCCCAGGATGAGCAGTTCTTC
CDR3aa: CASSLEVPQDEQFF
d_gene: -
j_gene: TRBJ2-1
abundance: -
v_gene: TRBV5-6

CDR3nt: TGCGCCAGCAGCCAAGAGCCGGGGGGAGTTACAGATACGCAGTATTTT
CDR3aa: CASSQEPGGVTDTQYF
d_gene: TRBD2
j_gene: TRBJ2-3
abundance: few
v_gene: TRBV4-3

CDR3nt: TGCGCCAGCAGCCAAGAAGAAGGGAATCAGCCCCAGCATTTT
CDR3aa: CASSQEEGNQPQHF
d_gene: -
j_gene: TRBJ1-5
abundance: many
v_gene: TRBV4-3

CDR3nt: TGCAGTGCTCAAACCGGGACAGCCTCCTACGAGCAGTACTTC
CDR3aa: CSAQTGTASYEQYF
d_gene: TRBD1
j_gene: TRBJ2-7
abundance: few
v_gene: TRBV20-1

CDR3nt: TGTGCCAGCAGCTTAAACCGGGACAAAGAGACCCAGTACTTC
CDR3aa: CASSLNRDKETQYF
d_gene: -
j_gene: TRBJ2-5
abundance: many
v_gene: TRBV7-2

CDR3nt: TGTGCCAGCAACCCCGGCAGGGGAGGCGAAAAACTGTTTTTT
CDR3aa: CASNPGRGGEKLFF
d_gene: -
j_gene: TRBJ1-4
abundance: few
v_gene: TRBV7-8

CDR3nt: TGTGCCAGCAGCGTAACCATCCGGGGCGCTCCGAACACCGGGGAGCTGTTTTTT
CDR3aa: CASSVTIRGAPNTGELFF
d_gene: -
j_gene: TRBJ2-2
abundance: -
v_gene: TRBV9

CDR3nt: TGTGCCAGCGCCAGGCGACGGGATCCCTACGAGCAGTACTTC
CDR3aa: CASARRRDPYEQYF
d_gene: -
j_gene: TRBJ2-7
abundance: few
v_gene: TRBV27

CDR3nt: TGTGCCAGCAGCGACACCATATATTTT
CDR3aa: CASSDTIYF
d_gene: -
j_gene: TRBJ1-3
abundance: -
v_gene: TRBV7-9

CDR3nt: TGCGCCAGCAGCTTTCGGTGGCGGGGTGAATCTAGAACAGATACGCAGTATTTT
CDR3aa: CASSFRWRGESRTDTQYF
d_gene: -
j_gene: TRBJ2-3
abundance: -
v_gene: TRBV5-1

CDR3nt: TGCGCCAGCAGTTGGACAGTGGGGTCCTACGAGCAGTACTTC
CDR3aa: CASSWTVGSYEQYF
d_gene: -
j_gene: TRBJ2-7
abundance: many
v_gene: TRBV5-1

CDR3nt: TGTGCCAGCAGCGTAGAAGGGGTCCGCAGCGAGCAGTACTTC
CDR3aa: CASSVEGVRSEQYF
d_gene: -
j_gene: TRBJ2-7
abundance: many
v_gene: TRBV9

CDR3nt: TGTGCCAGCAGCCAAGAAGGGGGTTTCCAGCCCCAGCATTTT
CDR3aa: CASSQEGGFQPQHF
d_gene: -
j_gene: TRBJ1-5
abundance: -
v_gene: TRBV3-1

CDR3nt: TGTGCCAGCAGCTTAGCGGAGGGGTCGGAAACTGAAGCTTTCTTT
CDR3aa: CASSLAEGSETEAFF
d_gene: -
j_gene: TRBJ1-1
abundance: -
v_gene: TRBV7-6

CDR3nt: TGCGCCAGCAGTTCGACGGGACAGCGAACCTTC
CDR3aa: CASSSTGQRTF
d_gene: TRBD1
j_gene: TRBJ1-2
abundance: many
v_gene: TRBV5-1

CDR3nt: TGTGCCAGTTGGGGACAGGGAGATACGCAGTATTTT
CDR3aa: CASWGQGDTQYF
d_gene: TRBD1
j_gene: TRBJ2-3
abundance: -
v_gene: TRBV27

CDR3nt: TGTGCCAGCAGCGCCCGCCAGGGGGGCTACACCTTC
CDR3aa: CASSARQGGYTF
d_gene: -
j_gene: TRBJ1-2
abundance: few
v_gene: TRBV9

CDR3nt: TGTGCCAGCAGTACTGGAAACTCAGTTGAAGCTTTCTTT
CDR3aa: CASSTGNSVEAFF
d_gene: -
j_gene: TRBJ1-1
abundance: many
v_gene: TRBV6-5

CDR3nt: TGTGCCAGCAGCTATGGGACAGGGCTCGAGCAGTACTTC
CDR3aa: CASSYGTGLEQYF
d_gene: TRBD1
j_gene: TRBJ2-7
abundance: many
v_gene: TRBV14

CDR3nt: TGTGCCAGCAGCGTGGACCCCGAAGCTTTCTTT
CDR3aa: CASSVDPEAFF
d_gene: -
j_gene: TRBJ1-1
abundance: -
v_gene: TRBV7-9

CDR3nt: TGCGCCAGCAGCTTGGGGGGGGCCCCACAAGAGACCCAGTACTTC
CDR3aa: CASSLGGAPQETQYF
d_gene: -
j_gene: TRBJ2-5
abundance: many
v_gene: TRBV5-1

CDR3nt: TGTGCCAGCAGCCCCCCCTCGGGGTACAGTCGATACGAGCAGTACTTC
CDR3aa: CASSPPSGYSRYEQYF
d_gene: -
j_gene: TRBJ2-7
abundance: -
v_gene: TRBV7-9

CDR3nt: TGTGCCAGCAGCCTAACAGGGCAGTTCTTC
CDR3aa: CASSLTGQFF
d_gene: -
j_gene: TRBJ2-1
abundance: many
v_gene: TRBV12-3/TRBV12-4

CDR3nt: TGTGCCAGCAGTTACTCGAAGGCAGCCTATGGCTACACCTTC
CDR3aa: CASSYSKAAYGYTF
d_gene: -
j_gene: TRBJ1-2
abundance: many
v_gene: TRBV6-5

CDR3nt: TGTGCCAGCAGCCCGGCAGGGAGCAATCAGCCCCAGCATTTT
CDR3aa: CASSPAGSNQPQHF
d_gene: -
j_gene: TRBJ1-5
abundance: -
v_gene: TRBV27

CDR3nt: TGTGCCAGCAGCTTCGGGAGGGACTTC
CDR3aa: CASSFGRDF
d_gene: -
j_gene: TRBJ1-2
abundance: few
v_gene: TRBV7-2

CDR3nt: TGTGCCAGCAGCTTGGCAGCCGGCGGGGGGTGGGCAGATACGCAGTATTTT
CDR3aa: CASSLAAGGGWADTQYF
d_gene: TRBD2
j_gene: TRBJ2-3
abundance: few
v_gene: TRBV5-8

CDR3nt: TGTGCCAGCAGCCCTCAGGTGGGGATCTACAATGAGCAGTTCTTC
CDR3aa: CASSPQVGIYNEQFF
d_gene: -
j_gene: TRBJ2-1
abundance: -
v_gene: TRBV6-1

CDR3nt: TGTGCCAGCTCACCCCTCGCCTACCGGGCCCCAGAGGAGACCCAGTACTTC
CDR3aa: CASSPLAYRAPEETQYF
d_gene: -
j_gene: TRBJ2-5
abundance: -
v_gene: TRBV18

CDR3nt: TGTGCCAGCAGTCGTGCTAGAGGCGGCACAGATACGCAGTATTTT
CDR3aa: CASSRARGGTDTQYF
d_gene: -
j_gene: TRBJ2-3
abundance: many
v_gene: TRBV27

CDR3nt: TGTGCCATCAGTTGGACAGGGCCCTCCTACGAGCAGTACTTC
CDR3aa: CAISWTGPSYEQYF
d_gene: TRBD1
j_gene: TRBJ2-7
abundance: few
v_gene: TRBV10-3

CDR3nt: TGTGCCAGCAGCAAATACAGGGTATCAGAGACCCAGTACTTC
CDR3aa: CASSKYRVSETQYF
d_gene: -
j_gene: TRBJ2-5
abundance: -
v_gene: TRBV14

CDR3nt: TGTGCCAGCAGCTTAGCCAGGGGAGATGAAAAACTGTTTTTT
CDR3aa: CASSLARGDEKLFF
d_gene: -
j_gene: TRBJ1-4
abundance: many
v_gene: TRBV7-9

CDR3nt: TGTGCCAGCAGCGACGACAGGGGACGGGCTGGGGAGCTGTTTTTT
CDR3aa: CASSDDRGRAGELFF
d_gene: TRBD1
j_gene: TRBJ2-2
abundance: many
v_gene: TRBV13

CDR3nt: TGTGCCAGCAGCTTAGCCGAGCGGGAGCCGGGGGAGACCCAGTACTTC
CDR3aa: CASSLAEREPGETQYF
d_gene: TRBD2
j_gene: TRBJ2-5
abundance: -
v_gene: TRBV7-6

CDR3nt: TGTGCCAGCAGCTTAACACGGGAGGGCCTTGGCGAGCAGTACTTC
CDR3aa: CASSLTREGLGEQYF
d_gene: TRBD2
j_gene: TRBJ2-7
abundance: -
v_gene: TRBV7-9